The 30 T cell receptor beta chains listed next were all sequenced from one sample in a study of shared clonotypes between healthy human individuals. This table comes from immunoSEQ multiplex PCR, and its TCRdb copy is limited to in-frame clones, with some not included. The sample records some 1.5 million clones, roughly 96% being singletons. Sample: naive CD4+ T cells sorted from blood. This sample's subset: CD45RA+ positively selected. The receptors stem from a young man in good health.

V gene TRBV9 combines with J gene TRBJ2-2; TRBD2 matches at 7 bases. This CDR3 comprises 17 residues. V shed 0 bases and J 1 base; nucleotides not matched to a gene: 6. Germline-derived CDR1 and CDR2 are SGDLS and YYNGEE. CDR3 residues: CASSVEPAGKNTGELFF. For the CDR3, the DNA is TGTGCCAGCAGCGTAGAGCCAGCGGGGAAGAACACCGGGGAGCTGTTTTTT.

This clone was recorded only once. V is TRBV5-1 and J is TRBJ1-1; D unclear. The CDR3 has 13 residues. Germline loops: CDR1 SGHRS, CDR2 YFSETQ. V was pared by 7 bases and J by 3 bases, with 13 bases between. This CDR3 reads CASLLTLYTEAFF. In nucleotides, the CDR3 is TGCGCCAGCCTTCTTACATTATACACTGAAGCTTTCTTT.

This clone appeared once. The same CDR3 arises from other DNA sequences in this sample as well. This chain joins TRBV28 and TRBJ1-1; D gene uncertain. CDR3 length: 13 residues. CDR1 is MDHEN and CDR2 is SYDVKM in the germline V gene. The V gene lost 3 bases and the J gene lost 0 bases, with 5 bases spanning the gap. This chain's CDR3 is CASSLLVNTEAFF. CDR3 bases: TGTGCCAGCAGTTTGTTAGTGAACACTGAAGCTTTCTTT. The full variable domain, in which reference TRBV28 and TRBJ1-1 provide the parts outside the CDR3, is DVKVTQSSRYLVKRTGEKVFLECVQDMDHENMFWYRQDPGLGLRLIYFSYDVKMKEKGDIPEGYSVSREKKERFSLILESASTNQTSMYLCASSLLVNTEAFFGQGTRLTVV.

CDR3 residues: CASSSGQGAEQYF. The CDR3 DNA reads as TGTGCCAGCAGCTCGGGACAGGGAGCCGAGCAGTACTTC. The J gene is TRBJ2-7, the V gene TRBV11-3; 9 nucleotides agree with TRBD1. The V gene's germline CDR1 is SGHNT and CDR2 YENEEA. V gave up 4 bases and J gave up 6 bases; unmatched junction bases: 4. This CDR3 region has 13 residues.

The chain recombines TRBV6-5 with TRBJ1-6; no clear D. Germline CDR1 MNHEY, CDR2 SVGAGI. The CDR3 length is 15 residues. The ends were cut back, 2 bases at V and 7 bases at J, with 12 bases in the middle. The CDR3 spells CASSYERLGNSPLHF. The DNA for the CDR3 is TGTGCCAGCAGTTACGAGAGGTTAGGCAATTCACCCCTCCACTTT.

The J gene is TRBJ1-2, the V gene TRBV27; TRBD1 matches 10 bases. Germline trimming cut 2 bases from V and 7 bases from J; bases unmatched to any gene: 4. This CDR3 spans 14 amino acids. Germline CDR1 is MNHEY and CDR2 is SMNVEV (reference sequence). The CDR3 bases are TGTGCCAGCAGTTTAGACGACAGGGGGCTTGGCTACACCTTC. Its protein is CASSLDDRGLGYTF.

The chain is built from TRBV4-2 and TRBJ2-2; 8 bases map to TRBD2. The germline gives CDR1 LGHNA, CDR2 YNFKEQ. The CDR3 is 17 residues long. The trim removed 0 bases at V and 1 base at J, leaving 4 bases unmatched. The CDR3 protein is CASSQDLSGVNTGELFF. CDR3 bases: TGTGCCAGCAGCCAAGATCTTAGCGGGGTGAACACCGGGGAGCTGTTTTTT.

This chain joins TRBV19 and TRBJ2-2, with D uncertain. Per the germline V gene, CDR1 is LNHDA and CDR2 is SQIVND (reference sequence). The CDR3 extends over 15 amino acids. V was trimmed by 2 bases and J by 2 bases, leaving 9 bases between them. The CDR3 reads CASSIKGLNTGELFF. CDR3 in DNA: TGTGCCAGTAGTATAAAGGGTCTTAACACCGGGGAGCTGTTTTTT.

V is TRBV29-1 and J is TRBJ1-2; 7 bases match TRBD1. Germline V gene lookup returns CDR1 SQVTM and CDR2 ANQGSEA. With V trimmed by 7 bases and J by 2 bases, 4 bases remained unmatched. This CDR3 is built from 12 residues. CDR3 sequence: CSGETGNYGYTF. CDR3 DNA sequence: TGCAGCGGGGAGACAGGGAACTATGGCTACACCTTC.

V is TRBV7-8 and J is TRBJ1-4; no reliable D call. CDR3 length: 14 amino acids. V was shortened by 6 bases and J by 0 bases, with 8 bases between the two germline ends. The germline V gene encodes CDR1 SGHVS and CDR2 FQNEAQ. The CDR3 loop is CASRPEPTNEKLFF. The DNA of the CDR3 is TGTGCCAGCAGACCAGAACCAACTAATGAAAAACTGTTTTTT.

The chain joins TRBV5-1 to TRBJ2-2; D is possibly TRBD1 or TRBD2 (5 bases each). Trimming removed 3 bases from V and 4 bases from J, with 16 bases in between. The CDR3 consists of 16 residues. Germline V gives CDR1 SGHRS, CDR2 YFSETQ. CDR3 region: CASSSTGREITGELFF. The CDR3 DNA is TGCGCCAGCAGCTCCACGGGGCGCGAAATCACCGGGGAGCTGTTTTTT.

The rearrangement links TRBV20-1 to TRBJ2-4; D is ambiguous. Germline CDR1 DFQATT, CDR2 SNEGSKA (reference sequence). CDR3 length: 10 residues. V was cut by 5 bases and J by 8 bases, with 7 bases left in between. CDR3 loop: CSAATYIQYF. CDR3 DNA: TGCAGTGCTGCCACCTACATTCAGTACTTC.

J is TRBJ2-1 and V is TRBV30; 9 positions agree with TRBD1. The CDR3 covers 15 residues. Per the germline V gene, CDR1 is GTSNPN and CDR2 is SVGIG (reference sequence). The V gene end was trimmed by 5 bases and the J gene end by 6 bases; junction bases not matched to a gene: 11. The DNA for the CDR3 is TGTGCCTGGCAACGCCGGGACAGGGTCGGCAATGAGCAGTTCTTC. Encoded protein: CAWQRRDRVGNEQFF.

J is TRBJ2-2 and V is TRBV19, with no clear D. CDR3 length equals 16 residues. With 5 bases removed from V and 1 base from J, the gap between germline ends came to 14 bases. Looked up from germline, CDR1 is LNHDA and CDR2 is SQIVND (reference sequence). The CDR3 loop reads CASSPRGALNTGELFF. The DNA for the CDR3 is TGTGCCAGTAGTCCCCGAGGTGCTTTGAACACCGGGGAGCTGTTTTTT.

Concerning this clone: Other DNA sequences within the sample encode an identical CDR3. The rearrangement joins TRBV5-1 to TRBJ2-2, with TRBD2 matching 12 bases. V dropped 0 bases and J dropped 4; count of bases not matched to a gene: 4. CDR1 is SGHRS and CDR2 is YFSETQ in the germline V gene. The CDR3 is 17 amino acids. CDR3 nucleotide sequence: TGCGCCAGCAGCTTGGGACTAGCGGGAGCGGGCACCGGGGAGCTGTTTTTT. It yields the protein CASSLGLAGAGTGELFF.

In its sample, this clone was seen once. Other DNA sequences within the sample encode an identical CDR3. The J gene is TRBJ1-3, the V gene TRBV18; 8 positions agree with TRBD1. Germline CDR1 and CDR2: KGHSH and LQKENI. The junction had 2 bases not matched to a gene; V was cut back by 3 bases and J by 1 base. The CDR3 has 15 amino acids. The CDR3 bases are TGTGCCAGCTCACCCACAGGGGGTTCTGGAAACACCATATATTTT. Protein sequence: CASSPTGGSGNTIYF. The whole variable domain, remainder taken from reference TRBV18 and TRBJ1-3, is NAGVMQNPRHLVRRRGQEARLRCSPMKGHSHVYWYRQLPEEGLKFMVYLQKENIIDESGMPKERFSAEFPKEGPSILRIQQVVRGDSAAYFCASSPTGGSGNTIYFGEGSWLTVV.

This chain uses TRBV10-3 with TRBJ2-6; no clear D. The germline V and J ends were trimmed by 10 bases and 4 bases, with 11 bases remaining between them. The CDR3 totals 13 residues. Per germline, CDR1 ENHRY and CDR2 SYGVKD. The CDR3 nucleotides read TGTGCCACCCAGTTCGGGGGGGCCAACGTCCTGACTTTC. Its protein is CATQFGGANVLTF.

The genes are TRBV7-9 and TRBJ2-2; the D gene is possibly TRBD1 (5 bases). The CDR3 runs to 18 residues. Trimming removed 4 bases at V and 1 base at J, with 19 bases between. CDR1 is SEHNR and CDR2 is FQNEAQ in the germline V gene (reference sequence). The CDR3 DNA sequence: TGTGCCAGCAGCTCGAGGCAGGGCGGCAGACTGAACACCGGGGAGCTGTTTTTT. Residues: CASSSRQGGRLNTGELFF. Together with reference TRBV7-9 and TRBJ2-2, the CDR3 gives the full variable domain: DTGVSQNPRHKITKRGQNVTFRCDPISEHNRLYWYRQTLGQGPEFLTYFQNEAQLEKSRLLSDRFSAERPKGSFSTLEIQRTEQGDSAMYLCASSSRQGGRLNTGELFFGEGSRLTVL.

This clone appeared a single time. The gene calls are TRBV19 and TRBJ2-1, with TRBD2 matching over 8 bases. The CDR3 has 15 residues. V gave up 1 base and J gave up 4 bases; unmatched junction bases: 3. CDR1 LNHDA and CDR2 SQIVND come from the germline V gene (reference sequence). CDR3 region: CASSIAGRGYNEQFF. The CDR3 bases are TGTGCCAGTAGTATAGCCGGGAGGGGGTACAATGAGCAGTTCTTC.

The J gene is TRBJ2-1, the V gene TRBV6-1, with 8 bases lining up with TRBD1. With V trimmed by 1 base and J by 5 bases, 7 bases remained unmatched. In germline, CDR1 is MNHNS, CDR2 SASEGT. The CDR3 runs to 16 residues. CDR3 DNA: TGTGCCAGCAGTGAAGGCCGGGACAGGATAAACAATGAGCAGTTCTTC. Translating gives CASSEGRDRINNEQFF.

Points on this clone: This same CDR3 is encoded by further DNA sequences in the sample. The chain has TRBV28 and TRBJ1-2, with D hard to call. Germline V gives CDR1 MDHEN, CDR2 SYDVKM. The CDR3 is made up of 13 amino acids. Trimming pared 3 bases from V and 2 bases from J, leaving 7 bases between. CDR3 amino acids: CASSLAGNYGYTF. The CDR3 DNA reads TGTGCCAGCAGTTTGGCGGGGAACTATGGCTACACCTTC.

This clone was seen only once. The chain links TRBV5-1 to TRBJ2-1, with D hard to call. This CDR3 has 17 residues. CDR1 and CDR2 (germline): SGHRS, YFSETQ. V dropped 0 bases and J dropped 2 bases, with 15 bases sitting between them. DNA for the CDR3: TGCGCCAGCAGCTTGGTTACGAGGAGCTCTACCTACAATGAGCAGTTCTTC. Its translation: CASSLVTRSSTYNEQFF. Together with reference TRBV5-1 and TRBJ2-1, the CDR3 gives the full variable domain: KAGVTQTPRYLIKTRGQQVTLSCSPISGHRSVSWYQQTPGQGLQFLFEYFSETQRNKGNFPGRFSGRQFSNSRSEMNVSTLELGDSALYLCASSLVTRSSTYNEQFFGPGTRLTVL.

The V call is TRBV5-1, the J call TRBJ1-5, with TRBD1 as a possible D gene (6 bases). The CDR3 is 13 amino acids. CDR1 and CDR2 (germline): SGHRS, YFSETQ. The germline V and J ends were trimmed by 0 bases and 9 bases, with 10 bases remaining between them. This CDR3 reads CASSLGTEMPQHF. For the CDR3, the DNA is TGCGCCAGCAGCTTGGGGACAGAAATGCCCCAGCATTTT.

This clone was seen only a few times. This rearrangement joins TRBV9 to TRBJ2-1, with D possibly being TRBD2 (6 bases). CDR1 and CDR2 (germline): SGDLS, YYNGEE. V dropped 1 base and J dropped 0 bases, with 8 bases sitting between them. The CDR3 is 15 amino acids. The CDR3 protein is CASSVNSGSYNEQFF. The CDR3 bases are TGTGCCAGCAGCGTAAATAGCGGCTCCTACAATGAGCAGTTCTTC.

The chain employs TRBV28 and TRBJ2-1; D not certain. The CDR3 extends over 15 amino acids. In germline, CDR1 is MDHEN, CDR2 SYDVKM. Trimming stripped 0 bases from V and 1 base from J, with 7 bases between. CDR3 sequence reads: CASSLWSKSYNEQFF. As DNA, the CDR3 is TGTGCCAGCAGTTTATGGAGCAAGTCCTACAATGAGCAGTTCTTC.

This chain links TRBV19 with TRBJ2-5; 8 bases map to TRBD2. CDR3 length equals 14 residues. In germline, CDR1 is LNHDA, CDR2 SQIVND (reference sequence). Trimming at V came to 9 bases and at J to 4 bases, leaving 10 bases not matched to a gene. CDR3 in DNA: TGTGCCAGCTCTACTAGCGGCAATGGAGAGACCCAGTACTTC. Amino acid sequence: CASSTSGNGETQYF.

The V call is TRBV4-3, the J call TRBJ1-2; no clear D gene. V lost 0 bases and J 4 bases, leaving 9 bases between the germline ends. The CDR3 runs to 14 residues. The V gene's germline CDR1 is LGHNA and CDR2 YSLEER. The CDR3 protein is CASSQDRGTYGYTF. CDR3 nucleotide sequence: TGCGCCAGCAGCCAAGATCGTGGTACCTATGGCTACACCTTC.

DNA for the CDR3: TGTGCCAGCAGTGTCCTTAGGGGTTACGAGCAGTACTTC. The encoded protein is CASSVLRGYEQYF. The rearrangement joins TRBV25-1 to TRBJ2-7; a weak D match, TRBD1 (5 bases). Germline assignment: CDR1 MGHDK and CDR2 SYGVNS. The CDR3 spans 13 residues. V lost 4 bases and J 4 bases, leaving 11 bases between the germline ends.

V usage is TRBV7-3 and J usage is TRBJ1-1, with a possible D match to TRBD1 (5 bases). The V end was cut by 2 bases, the J end by 7 bases, with 11 bases between. Germline lookup yields CDR1 SGHTA and CDR2 FQGTGA. The CDR3 is 13 residues long. CDR3 sequence (DNA): TGTGCCAGCAGCTTATCATCAGGGTTTGAAGCTTTCTTT. Its protein is CASSLSSGFEAFF.

This chain joins TRBV5-1 and TRBJ2-6, with unresolved D. This CDR3 region has 17 residues. CDR1 is SGHRS and CDR2 is YFSETQ in the germline V gene. The V end lost 4 bases, the J end lost 0 bases, and 14 bases lay between the germline ends. The CDR3 region has the DNA TGCGCCAGCAGCGAGAATCCGTCGCGCTCTGGGGCCAACGTCCTGACTTTC. Translated: CASSENPSRSGANVLTF.